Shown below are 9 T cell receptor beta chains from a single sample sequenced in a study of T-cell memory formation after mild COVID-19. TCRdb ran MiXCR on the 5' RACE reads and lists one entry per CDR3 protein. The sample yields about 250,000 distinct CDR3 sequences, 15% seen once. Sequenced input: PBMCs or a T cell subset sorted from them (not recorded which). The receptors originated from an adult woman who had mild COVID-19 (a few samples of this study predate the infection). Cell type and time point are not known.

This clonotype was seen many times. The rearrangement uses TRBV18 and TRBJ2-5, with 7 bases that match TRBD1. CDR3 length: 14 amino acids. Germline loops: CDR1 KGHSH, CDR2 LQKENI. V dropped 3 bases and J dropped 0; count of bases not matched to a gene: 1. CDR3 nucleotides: TGTGCCAGCTCACCGACAGGGAACCAAGAGACCCAGTACTTC. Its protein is CASSPTGNQETQYF.

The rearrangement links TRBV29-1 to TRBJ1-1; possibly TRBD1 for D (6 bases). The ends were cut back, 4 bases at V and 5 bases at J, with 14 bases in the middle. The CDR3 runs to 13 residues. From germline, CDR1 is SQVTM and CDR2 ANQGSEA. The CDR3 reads CSVGGHGGTEAFF. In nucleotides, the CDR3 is TGCAGCGTTGGGGGACACGGGGGGACTGAAGCTTTCTTT.

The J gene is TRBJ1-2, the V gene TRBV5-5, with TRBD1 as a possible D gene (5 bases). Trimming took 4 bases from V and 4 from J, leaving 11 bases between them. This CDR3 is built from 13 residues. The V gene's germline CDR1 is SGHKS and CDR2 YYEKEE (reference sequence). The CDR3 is CASSLTDLYGYTF. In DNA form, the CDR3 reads TGTGCCAGCAGCCTGACAGATCTCTATGGCTACACCTTC.

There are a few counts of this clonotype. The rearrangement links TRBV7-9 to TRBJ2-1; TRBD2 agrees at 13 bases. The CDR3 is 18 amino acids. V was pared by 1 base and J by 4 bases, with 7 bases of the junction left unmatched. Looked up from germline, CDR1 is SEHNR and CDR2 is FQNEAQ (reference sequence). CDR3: CASSLGPRTSGRYNEQFF. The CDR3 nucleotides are TGTGCCAGCAGCTTAGGCCCCCGGACTAGCGGGAGATACAATGAGCAGTTCTTC. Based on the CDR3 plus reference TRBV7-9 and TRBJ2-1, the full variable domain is DTGVSQNPRHKITKRGQNVTFRCDPISEHNRLYWYRQTLGQGPEFLTYFQNEAQLEKSRLLSDRFSAERPKGSFSTLEIQRTEQGDSAMYLCASSLGPRTSGRYNEQFFGPGTRLTVL.

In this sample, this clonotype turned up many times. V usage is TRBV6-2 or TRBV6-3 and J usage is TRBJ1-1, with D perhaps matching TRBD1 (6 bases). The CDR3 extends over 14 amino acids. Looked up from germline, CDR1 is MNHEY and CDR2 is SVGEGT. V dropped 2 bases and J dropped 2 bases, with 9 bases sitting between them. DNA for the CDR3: TGTGCCAGCAGTTACGGGACACCCAACACTGAAGCTTTCTTT. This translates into CASSYGTPNTEAFF.

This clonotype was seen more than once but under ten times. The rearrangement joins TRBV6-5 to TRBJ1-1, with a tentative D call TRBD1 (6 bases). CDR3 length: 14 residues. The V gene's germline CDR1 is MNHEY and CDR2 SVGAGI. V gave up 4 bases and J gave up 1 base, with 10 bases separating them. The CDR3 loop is CASSLTGQNTEAFF. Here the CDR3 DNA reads TGTGCCAGCAGTTTAACAGGGCAGAACACTGAAGCTTTCTTT.

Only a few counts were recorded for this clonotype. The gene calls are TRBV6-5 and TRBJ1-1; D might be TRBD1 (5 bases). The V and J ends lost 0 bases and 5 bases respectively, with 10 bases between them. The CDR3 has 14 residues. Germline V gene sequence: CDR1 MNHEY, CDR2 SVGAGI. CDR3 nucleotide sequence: TGTGCCAGCAGTTACTCCACCAGGGAGACTGAAGCTTTCTTT. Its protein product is CASSYSTRETEAFF.

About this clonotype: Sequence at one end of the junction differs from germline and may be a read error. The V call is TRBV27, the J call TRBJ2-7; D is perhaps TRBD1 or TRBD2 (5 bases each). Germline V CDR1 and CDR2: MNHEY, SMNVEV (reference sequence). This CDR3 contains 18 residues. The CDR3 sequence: CASSLEGLPGPGSYGQYF. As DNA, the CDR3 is TGTGCCAGCAGTTTAGAGGGGCTACCGGGACCTGGCTCTTACGGGCAGTACTTC.

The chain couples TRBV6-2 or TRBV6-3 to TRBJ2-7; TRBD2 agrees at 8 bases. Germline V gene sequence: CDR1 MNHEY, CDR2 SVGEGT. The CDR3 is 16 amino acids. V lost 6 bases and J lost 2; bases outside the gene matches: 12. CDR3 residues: CASRAKRAGGTYEQYF. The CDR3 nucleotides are TGTGCCAGCAGGGCGAAAAGGGCGGGAGGCACCTACGAGCAGTACTTC.